Listed below are T cell receptor beta chains from one sample, sequenced in a study of graft-versus-host responses after intestinal transplantation. The protocol was immunoSEQ multiplex PCR, while the TCRdb copy is restricted to in-frame clones and leaves out a portion. The table records some 100,000 clones, 85% to 95% of them present only once. Their specific antigens are unknown. The material was unstimulated CD8+ T cells sorted from spleen or lymph node cells, obtained before transplant. Every receptor here comes from a human donor who was the organ donor for an intestinal transplant. Each CDR3 is given with its conserved first and last residue. The order of the fields is D gene, J gene, clone size, V gene, CDR3 DNA, CDR3 protein. A D gene is named only where the DNA matches it firmly. Rows give clone size only sometimes, using once, few, many, or a class for an expanded clone.

d_gene: NA; j_gene: TRBJ1-4; abundance: NA; v_gene: TRBV7-9; CDR3nt: TGTGCCAGCAGCCGAAGTCCGGGACTGGCTAATGAAAAACTGTTTTTT; CDR3aa: CASSRSPGLANEKLFF
d_gene: NA; j_gene: TRBJ2-7; abundance: few; v_gene: TRBV30; CDR3nt: TGTGCCTGGAGGAAACATGACTGGCCGGGCGAGCAGTACTTC; CDR3aa: CAWRKHDWPGEQYF
d_gene: NA; j_gene: TRBJ2-6; abundance: NA; v_gene: TRBV27; CDR3nt: TGTGCCAGCAGTTTCACTGGGGCCAACGTCCTGACTTTC; CDR3aa: CASSFTGANVLTF
d_gene: TRBD1; j_gene: TRBJ2-7; abundance: NA; v_gene: TRBV4-1; CDR3nt: TGCGCCAGCAGCCAAGCCCCAGGGGGCTACGAGCAGTACTTC; CDR3aa: CASSQAPGGYEQYF
d_gene: TRBD1; j_gene: TRBJ2-2; abundance: NA; v_gene: TRBV7-7; CDR3nt: TGTGCTAGCAGCTTAGGGGGCACAGCCGGGGAGCTGTTTTTT; CDR3aa: CASSLGGTAGELFF
d_gene: NA; j_gene: TRBJ2-1; abundance: NA; v_gene: TRBV7-2; CDR3nt: TGTGCCAGCAGCTTAGAAGGATCCGGGACTGGGTCCTACAATGAGCAGTTCTTC; CDR3aa: CASSLEGSGTGSYNEQFF
d_gene: TRBD2; j_gene: TRBJ2-7; abundance: NA; v_gene: TRBV9; CDR3nt: TGTGCCAGCAGCGCCGGTCTAGCGGGCCCTTCCTACGAGCAGTACTTC; CDR3aa: CASSAGLAGPSYEQYF
d_gene: NA; j_gene: TRBJ1-5; abundance: NA; v_gene: TRBV5-1; CDR3nt: TGCGCCAGCAGCTTGGACAGTCCCAATCAGCCCCAGCATTTT; CDR3aa: CASSLDSPNQPQHF
d_gene: TRBD1; j_gene: TRBJ1-3; abundance: NA; v_gene: TRBV6-6; CDR3nt: TGTGCCAGCAGTGCGGGACAGGGGGCTGGAAACACCATATATTTT; CDR3aa: CASSAGQGAGNTIYF
d_gene: TRBD1; j_gene: TRBJ1-2; abundance: NA; v_gene: TRBV6-1; CDR3nt: TGTGCCAGCAGTGTCCTCGGACAGGGGTATGGCTACACCTTC; CDR3aa: CASSVLGQGYGYTF
d_gene: TRBD2; j_gene: TRBJ2-7; abundance: NA; v_gene: TRBV6-5; CDR3nt: TGTGCCATCGGGACTAGCGCCTACGAGCAGTACTTC; CDR3aa: CAIGTSAYEQYF
d_gene: TRBD2; j_gene: TRBJ2-7; abundance: NA; v_gene: TRBV29-1; CDR3nt: TGCAGCGCCGGGGGGGCCTCCTTCTACGAGCAGTACTTC; CDR3aa: CSAGGASFYEQYF
d_gene: TRBD2; j_gene: TRBJ2-1; abundance: NA; v_gene: TRBV19; CDR3nt: TGTGCCAGTAGTGATGGGGGACTAGCGGCCAATGAGCAGTTCTTC; CDR3aa: CASSDGGLAANEQFF
d_gene: TRBD2; j_gene: TRBJ2-3; abundance: NA; v_gene: TRBV6-5; CDR3nt: TGTGCCAGCAGTTACGGGGCGGGAGTCACAGATACGCAGTATTTT; CDR3aa: CASSYGAGVTDTQYF
d_gene: TRBD1; j_gene: TRBJ1-2; abundance: NA; v_gene: TRBV19; CDR3nt: TGTGCCAGTAGTATAGATCCTACAGGGGACCATAACTATGGCTACACCTTC; CDR3aa: CASSIDPTGDHNYGYTF
d_gene: TRBD1; j_gene: TRBJ1-3; abundance: NA; v_gene: TRBV4-1; CDR3nt: TGCGCCAGCAGCCAAGAACGGACAGGAGGAAACACCATATATTTT; CDR3aa: CASSQERTGGNTIYF
d_gene: NA; j_gene: TRBJ1-4; abundance: NA; v_gene: TRBV4-1; CDR3nt: TGCGCCAGCAGCCAATGGGTCCAGGGGTCGGCAACTAATGAAAAACTGTTTTTT; CDR3aa: CASSQWVQGSATNEKLFF
d_gene: TRBD1; j_gene: TRBJ1-4; abundance: NA; v_gene: TRBV4-1; CDR3nt: TGCGCCAGCAGCCTACAGTCGGGGGACAGGGTGTTCTATGGTGAAAAACTGTTTTTT; CDR3aa: CASSLQSGDRVFYGEKLFF
d_gene: TRBD2; j_gene: TRBJ2-1; abundance: NA; v_gene: TRBV18; CDR3nt: TGTGCCAGCTCAAATCGCAGCGGGAGGACTCCCGAGCAGTTCTTC; CDR3aa: CASSNRSGRTPEQFF
d_gene: NA; j_gene: TRBJ2-7; abundance: NA; v_gene: TRBV6-5; CDR3nt: TGTGCCAGCAACGACTGGGGGCAGACCTACGAGCAGTACTTC; CDR3aa: CASNDWGQTYEQYF
d_gene: NA; j_gene: TRBJ2-3; abundance: NA; v_gene: TRBV4-1; CDR3nt: TGCGCCAGCAGCCAAGGATCTCTGGCGGATTTCGGCACAGATACGCAGTATTTT; CDR3aa: CASSQGSLADFGTDTQYF
d_gene: NA; j_gene: TRBJ1-2; abundance: NA; v_gene: TRBV7-8; CDR3nt: TGTGCCAGCAGCCCCCTACAGGGCCACTATGGCTACACCTTC; CDR3aa: CASSPLQGHYGYTF
d_gene: NA; j_gene: TRBJ2-7; abundance: few; v_gene: TRBV28; CDR3nt: TGTGCCAGCAGTCCCTCCCAGAATCTCTACGAGCAGTACTTC; CDR3aa: CASSPSQNLYEQYF
d_gene: NA; j_gene: TRBJ2-1; abundance: NA; v_gene: TRBV20-1; CDR3nt: TGCAGTGCTAGAGATTCCGGTGAGCAGTTCTTC; CDR3aa: CSARDSGEQFF
d_gene: NA; j_gene: TRBJ2-7; abundance: NA; v_gene: TRBV6-1; CDR3nt: TGTGCCAGCAGTGAACCCAGGGTTGCGTCCTACGAGCAGTACTTC; CDR3aa: CASSEPRVASYEQYF
d_gene: NA; j_gene: TRBJ2-7; abundance: NA; v_gene: TRBV14; CDR3nt: TGTGCCAGCAGCCAATGGTCCAGCGAGCAGTACTTC; CDR3aa: CASSQWSSEQYF
d_gene: NA; j_gene: TRBJ1-5; abundance: NA; v_gene: TRBV4-1; CDR3nt: TGCGCCAGCAGCCAAGAAGGGGTACAGCCCCAGCATTTT; CDR3aa: CASSQEGVQPQHF
d_gene: TRBD2; j_gene: TRBJ2-7; abundance: NA; v_gene: TRBV19; CDR3nt: TGTGCCAGTAGTATTTTAAGCGGGGGTGACTACGAGCAGTACTTC; CDR3aa: CASSILSGGDYEQYF
d_gene: NA; j_gene: TRBJ1-1; abundance: NA; v_gene: TRBV5-1; CDR3nt: TGCGCCAGCAGCTTGACGGGGGTGAACACTGAAGCTTTCTTT; CDR3aa: CASSLTGVNTEAFF